This TCR beta chain was captured in a study of shared clonotypes between healthy human individuals (dated by TCRdb to about 2020). Notes on the research overall: The cohort comprised two women and a few men aged 18 to 49 years. For each donor, three plates each were used for CD4 naive and CD4 memory, two plates were used for CD8 naive, and one plate was used for CD8 memory. Between about 0.9 and 8.9 billion PBMCs per donor were obtained by leukapheresis. Blood TCR repertoires of several healthy adults were deeply sequenced to estimate repertoire size and the extent of clonotype sharing between individuals. Different laboratories and diverse techniques were used to prepare libraries and sequence TCR repertoires, to increase sequencing depth and limit assay-specific biases. What the study reported, not specific to this receptor: The genetic and exposure-history diversity represented was limited by the small number of donors. Rarefaction of sorted-subset datasets indicated incomplete sequencing despite the large sequencing depth. Pairwise subsampling led to the expectation that sequencing depth would affect the degree of clonotype sharing among donors. Only blood was sampled, and tissue TCR repertoires likely differ from those in blood. Higher generation probabilities were observed for clonotypes shared by all four sorted-subset donors than for non-shared clonotypes. Across a handful of donors, approximately 5% of naive CD4, around 3.3% of naive CD8, about 2.3% of memory CD4, and approximately 0.42% of memory CD8 clonotypes were shared. Larger estimated clonotype richness was generally found for naive subsets than for memory subsets.

Reading the germline V gene gives CDR1 SQVTM and CDR2 ANQGSEA. The CDR3 contains 12 residues, cysteine and phenylalanine counted. The read is trimmed to its CDR3 DNA, 36 bases read in frame from base 1. Trimming at the junction amounts to 6 bases on V and 2 bases on J, and the germline ends lie 10 bases apart. Using the deep immunoSEQ assay, multiplex PCR amplified TCR CDR3 regions from genomic DNA. Extracted genomic DNA from each cell subset was spread evenly across all wells of several immunoSEQ 96-well plates, with each plate serving as a replicate. For sorted subsets, each replicate PCR was loaded with roughly 190 ng genomic DNA, equivalent to approximately 27,000 T cell genomes. Purified libraries were measured with a Qubit 3.0 fluorometer, size-checked on a Bioanalyzer 2100, and measured again with the KAPA Library Quantification kit. Each immunoSEQ 96-well plate was sequenced on its own single-read 150-cycle Illumina NextSeq 550 flow cell. From the authors' description of their analysis: The immunoSEQ output contained only junctional sequences without quality scores, so filtering could not match that applied to full-length reads. To assign V/J genes and CDR3, sequences were annotated against IMGT germline references using PyIR, a Python wrapper for IgBLAST v1.9. Reads with weak V/J assignments (E-value above 1e-6), missing CDR3, stop codons, out-of-frame junctions, or ambiguous translated residues were removed. V3J clonotypes were defined as sequences sharing an identical inferred V gene, J gene, and CDR3 amino acid sequence. To compute the percentage overlap between repertoires, the number of shared unique clonotypes was divided by the size of the smaller repertoire. RTK rarefaction, the Chao1 estimator, and Recon v2.1 estimates of unobserved clonotypes were used to assess repertoire richness. Generation probabilities were computed with OLGA for all TCRbeta clonotypes obtained by the gDNA method from several donors. TCRdb provides this immuneACCESS table in a form limited to in-frame rearrangements. Some clones are lacking; in checked studies, under half of them reflect an unresolved V gene, and why the rest are absent is not known. That table supplies the V and J calls and clone size; D and trimming were determined from the DNA. The sample yields just over 2,000,000 clones; roughly 95% were counted once. Approximately 0.13% of the sample rests with the top ten.

With respect to this clone: Its antigen remains unidentified. Per-base quality was not reported, and no clone a single base away is much larger than it. Within the sample, other DNA sequences also encode this same CDR3.

The donors were healthy, HIV-negative adults with no recently reported acute infections or vaccinations. Only Caucasian adults living in Nashville, Tennessee, USA were represented among the donors. CD4+ T cells were enriched by magnetic negative selection; naive cells were then positively selected on CD45RA, and the negative fraction formed the memory subset. Blood was obtained by leukapheresis, after which PBMCs were separated by Ficoll-Histopaque density gradient centrifugation and cryopreserved in liquid nitrogen vapor phase. Purity and quantity of every magnetically sorted T cell population were checked by analytical flow cytometry. Genomic DNA was isolated from each sorted fraction and quantified by UV absorbance on a Nanodrop 2000c.

The sequence was collected from a man between 18 and 35 years old in good health. In this chain, TRBV29-1 is recombined with TRBJ1-1, with TRBD1 as a weak D call on 5 bases. Sequencing used naive CD4+ T cells sorted from blood. The cell subset or site label, read with the paper, signifies: CD45RA+ positively selected. The DNA sequence is TGCAGCGTAGACAGAGGAAACACTGAAGCTTTCTTT. Translation gives CSVDRGNTEAFF.